The 12 T cell receptor beta chains in this list originate from one sample, sequenced in a study of cytomegalovirus exposure and HLA in healthy donors (dated by TCRdb to about 2017). Library method: the immunoSEQ multiplex PCR assay. TCRdb carries this immuneACCESS record with in-frame sequences only. Its versions omit some clonotypes, under half of them owing to an unresolved V gene in the studies checked, with the rest unexplained. The sample table contains roughly 120,000 clones; only one count was recorded for 85% to 95% of them. The ten largest clonotypes hold roughly 1.2% of the sample. The sample taken for sequencing was PBMCs. These receptors were collected from a woman under 30 in good health and CMV-seronegative.

This rearrangement joins TRBV6-5 to TRBJ1-1; D is uncertain. Trimming took off 4 bases at V and 9 bases at J, with 9 bases between the two ends. Germline CDR1 reads MNHEY; CDR2 reads SVGAGI. This CDR3 has 11 residues. The CDR3 nucleotides are TGTGCCAGCAGTTTGGGAGATAAAGCTTTCTTT. Amino acid sequence: CASSLGDKAFF.

The CDR3 DNA sequence: TGTGCCAGTCGCCCCTTGACAGGGGACTATGGCTACACCTTC. This encodes CASRPLTGDYGYTF. The chain recombines TRBV2 with TRBJ1-2, with 8 bases that match TRBD1. Germline trimming cut 9 bases from V and 3 bases from J; bases unmatched to any gene: 9. CDR3 length equals 14 residues. Germline V gives CDR1 SNHLY, CDR2 FYNNEI.

The J gene is TRBJ2-1, the V gene TRBV9; weak D call: TRBD2 (6 bases). The CDR3 is 14 residues long. V was pared by 0 bases and J by 5 bases, with 9 bases between. Germline CDR1 reads SGDLS; CDR2 reads YYNGEE. In DNA form, the CDR3 reads TGTGCCAGCAGCGTAGGAGGCGGGAACAATGAGCAGTTCTTC. This codes for CASSVGGGNNEQFF.

The chain recombines TRBV6-1 with TRBJ2-7; no firm D call. The length of the CDR3 is 14 residues. Looked up from germline, CDR1 is MNHNS and CDR2 is SASEGT. Trimming pared 2 bases from V and 2 bases from J, leaving 10 bases between. In DNA form, the CDR3 reads TGTGCCAGCAGTGAATTCCAGAAGACCTACGAGCAGTACTTC. It specifies CASSEFQKTYEQYF.

The chain has TRBV28 and TRBJ1-1; D uncertain. The CDR3 spans 14 residues. CDR1 and CDR2 from the germline V gene are MDHEN and SYDVKM. V was clipped by 3 bases and J by 0 bases, with 8 bases between them. In DNA form, the CDR3 reads TGTGCCAGCAGTTTGGCATCCTTGAACACTGAAGCTTTCTTT. The encoded protein is CASSLASLNTEAFF.

The rearrangement joins TRBV6-6 to TRBJ1-5; 9 bases are a match to TRBD1. Unmatched junction bases numbered 10, after V lost 6 bases and J lost 4 bases. This CDR3 spans 16 amino acids. Germline V CDR1 and CDR2: MNHNY, SVGAGI (reference sequence). The CDR3 sequence is CASRSTGGNGNQPQHF. The CDR3 bases are TGTGCCAGCAGATCCACAGGGGGCAATGGTAATCAGCCCCAGCATTTT.

The gene calls are TRBV4-1 and TRBJ1-4, with TRBD1 matching over 10 bases. This CDR3 comprises 15 residues. Germline values: CDR1 MGHRA, CDR2 YSYEKL. The J segment lost 8 bases and the V segment lost 2 bases, leaving 5 bases of the junction unmatched. CDR3 loop: CASSQWDRGPEKLFF. CDR3 in DNA: TGCGCCAGCAGCCAATGGGACAGGGGACCGGAAAAACTGTTTTTT.

The rearrangement links TRBV7-9 to TRBJ1-2; D is uncertain. V lost 3 bases and J lost 8, with 19 bases in between. Per germline, CDR1 SEHNR and CDR2 FQNEAQ (reference sequence). This CDR3 comprises 15 residues. CDR3 in amino acids: CASSFVPQPSDGYTF. The CDR3 DNA is TGTGCCAGCAGCTTCGTCCCCCAACCCAGCGACGGCTACACCTTC.

Comments on this clone: Other DNA sequences in the same sample also yield this CDR3. The CDR3 region is CASSPGAGGSTDTQYF. The CDR3, as DNA: TGCGCCAGCAGCCCCGGGGCGGGAGGGAGCACAGATACGCAGTATTTT. This rearrangement joins TRBV5-1 to TRBJ2-3; TRBD2 matches 9 bases. Germline values: CDR1 SGHRS, CDR2 YFSETQ. The CDR3 spans 16 residues. Trimming took 4 bases from V and 0 from J; bases not matched to a gene: 6. The entire variable domain, with the rest obtained from reference TRBV5-1 and TRBJ2-3, is as follows: KAGVTQTPRYLIKTRGQQVTLSCSPISGHRSVSWYQQTPGQGLQFLFEYFSETQRNKGNFPGRFSGRQFSNSRSEMNVSTLELGDSALYLCASSPGAGGSTDTQYFGPGTRLTVL.

This clone was observed a single time. The CDR3 DNA follows: TGTGCCAGCTGGGCAGCCGAGCAGTACTTC. Translated, it gives CASWAAEQYF. The gene calls are TRBV2 and TRBJ2-7; D is unresolved. Trimming stripped 8 bases from V and 6 bases from J, with 8 bases between. Germline CDR1 and CDR2: SNHLY and FYNNEI. The CDR3 runs 10 residues.

The V gene is TRBV6-1, the J gene TRBJ1-4, with 8 nucleotides matching TRBD1. This CDR3 has 15 residues. Per the germline V gene, CDR1 is MNHNS and CDR2 is SASEGT. Trimming removed 4 bases from V and 5 bases from J; junction bases left unmatched: 6. The CDR3 sequence: CASSGLQGGNEKLFF. CDR3 DNA sequence: TGTGCCAGCAGTGGATTACAGGGGGGGAATGAAAAACTGTTTTTT.

The V and J genes are TRBV9 and TRBJ2-2; no clear D gene. The CDR3 loop spans 15 amino acids. V was cut by 1 base and J by 9 bases, with 16 bases left in between. Germline CDR1 SGDLS, CDR2 YYNGEE. CDR3 bases: TGTGCCAGCAGCGTAAGTTTACAAGTTCCGCGGGAGCTGTTTTTT. It encodes CASSVSLQVPRELFF.